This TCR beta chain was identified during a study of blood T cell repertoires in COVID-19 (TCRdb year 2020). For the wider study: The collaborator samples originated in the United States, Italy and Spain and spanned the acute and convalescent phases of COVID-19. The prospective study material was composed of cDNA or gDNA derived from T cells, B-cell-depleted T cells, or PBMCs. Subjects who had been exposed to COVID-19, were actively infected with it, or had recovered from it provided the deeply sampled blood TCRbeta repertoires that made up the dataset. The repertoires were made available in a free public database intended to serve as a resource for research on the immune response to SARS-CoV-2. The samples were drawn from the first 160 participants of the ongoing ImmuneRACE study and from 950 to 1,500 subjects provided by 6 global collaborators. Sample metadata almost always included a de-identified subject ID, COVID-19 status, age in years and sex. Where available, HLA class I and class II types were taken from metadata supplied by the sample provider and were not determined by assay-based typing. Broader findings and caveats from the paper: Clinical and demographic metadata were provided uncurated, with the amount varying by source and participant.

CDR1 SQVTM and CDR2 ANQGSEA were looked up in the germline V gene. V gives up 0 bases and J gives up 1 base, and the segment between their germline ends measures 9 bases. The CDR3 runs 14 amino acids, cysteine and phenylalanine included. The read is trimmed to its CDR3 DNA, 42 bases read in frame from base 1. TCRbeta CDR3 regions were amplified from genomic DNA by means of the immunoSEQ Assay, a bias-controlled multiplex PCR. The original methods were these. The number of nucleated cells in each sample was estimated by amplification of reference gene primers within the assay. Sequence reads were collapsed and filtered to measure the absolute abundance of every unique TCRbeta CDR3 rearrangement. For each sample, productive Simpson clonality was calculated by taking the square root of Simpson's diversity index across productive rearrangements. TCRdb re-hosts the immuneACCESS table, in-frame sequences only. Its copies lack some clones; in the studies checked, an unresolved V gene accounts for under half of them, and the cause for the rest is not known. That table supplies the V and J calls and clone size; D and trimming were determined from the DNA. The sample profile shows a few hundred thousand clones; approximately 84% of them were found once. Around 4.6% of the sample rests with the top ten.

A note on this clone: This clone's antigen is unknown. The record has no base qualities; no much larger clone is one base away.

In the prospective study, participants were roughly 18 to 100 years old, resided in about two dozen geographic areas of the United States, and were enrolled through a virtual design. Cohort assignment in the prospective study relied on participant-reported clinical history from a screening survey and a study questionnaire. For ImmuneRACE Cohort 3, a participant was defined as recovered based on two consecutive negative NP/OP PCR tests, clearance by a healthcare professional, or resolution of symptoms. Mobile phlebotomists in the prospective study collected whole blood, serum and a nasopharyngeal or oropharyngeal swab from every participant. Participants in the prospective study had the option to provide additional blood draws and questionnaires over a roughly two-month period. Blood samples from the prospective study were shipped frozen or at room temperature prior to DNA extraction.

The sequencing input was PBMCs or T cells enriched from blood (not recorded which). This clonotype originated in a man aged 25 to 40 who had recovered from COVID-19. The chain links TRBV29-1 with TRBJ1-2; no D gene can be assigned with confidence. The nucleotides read TGCAGCGTTGAAGATGGAGGGAATAACTATGGCTACACCTTC. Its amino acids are CSVEDGGNNYGYTF. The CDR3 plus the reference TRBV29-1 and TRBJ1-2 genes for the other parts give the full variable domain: SAVISQKPSRDICQRGTSLTIQCQVDSQVTMMFWYRQQPGQSLTLIATANQGSEATYESGFVIDKFPISRPNLTFSTLTVSNMSPEDSSIYLCSVEDGGNNYGYTFGSGTRLTVV.